Following are 2 T cell receptor beta chains from one sample sequenced in a study of human T cells and chemical hapten exposure. Time point given: pre-sensitization, week 0. Treatment noted: therapeutic diphenylcyclopropenone sensitization with weekly scalp DPC. TCRdb processed the RACE reads anew with MiXCR; each CDR3 protein has one entry. The data hold fewer than 300,000 distinct CDR3 sequences, with 8.6% observed a single time. Sequences were derived from whole blood, sampled in connection with sensitization to the hapten diphenylcyclopropenone (DPC). These receptors were obtained from a woman in her thirties or forties with alopecia areata. Some clones in this sample may be carry-over from other donors' samples.

The sample holds a few counts of this clonotype. V usage is TRBV2 and J usage is TRBJ1-6; tentatively, D is TRBD1 (5 bases). This CDR3 region has 15 residues. The germline V gene encodes CDR1 SNHLY and CDR2 FYNNEI. Trimming cost V 4 bases and J 6 bases, with 13 bases left between them. The CDR3 coding sequence is TGTGCCAGCAGTGTGGGTTACAGGTCTAATTCACCCCTCCACTTT. This codes for CASSVGYRSNSPLHF.

The chain is built from TRBV28 and TRBJ2-1; the match to TRBD2 covers 11 bases. The CDR3 totals 17 residues. Germline V gene lookup returns CDR1 MDHEN and CDR2 SYDVKM. The junction had 11 bases not matched to a gene; V was cut back by 1 base and J by 9 bases. CDR3 sequence reads: CASSLSGGSGRDSEQFF. The CDR3 region has the DNA TGTGCCAGCAGTTTATCGGGGGGTAGCGGGAGGGATAGTGAGCAGTTCTTC.